What follows are 5 T cell receptor beta chains derived from one specimen sequenced in a study of cytomegalovirus exposure and HLA in healthy donors. Use of 60 Vbeta and 13 Jbeta primers characterized the PCR. Libraries were prepared by immunoSEQ multiplex PCR; TCRdb keeps only in-frame clonotypes and omits some of them. The sample consists of some 120,000 clones, about 66% of them appearing once. The sample taken for sequencing was PBMCs. These receptors were obtained from a man younger than 45 in good health and CMV-seropositive.

The chain joins TRBV28 to TRBJ2-3; TRBD1 aligns across 8 bases. Germline trimming cut 8 bases from V and 2 bases from J; bases unmatched to any gene: 6. The CDR3 loop spans 14 amino acids. Germline CDR1 and CDR2: MDHEN and SYDVKM. The CDR3 nucleotides are TGTGCCAGCCTAGACAGGGGCATCACAGATACGCAGTATTTT. This sequence encodes CASLDRGITDTQYF.

The chain is built from TRBV5-4 and TRBJ2-3; D ambiguous. Trimming removed 3 bases from V and 1 base from J, with 6 bases in between. The germline V gene encodes CDR1 SGHNT and CDR2 YYREEE (reference sequence). This CDR3 comprises 13 residues. CDR3 sequence reads: CASSYPGTDTQYF. The CDR3 DNA reads TGTGCCAGCAGCTACCCGGGCACAGATACGCAGTATTTT.

This chain connects TRBV27 to TRBJ2-7; tentatively, D is TRBD1 (6 bases). CDR3 length: 12 amino acids. Germline CDR1 reads MNHEY; CDR2 reads SMNVEV (reference sequence). The V end was cut by 5 bases, the J end by 3 bases, with 8 bases between. The CDR3 protein is CASSQGLYEQYF. The DNA of the CDR3 is TGTGCCAGCAGTCAGGGGCTCTACGAGCAGTACTTC.

The sample holds a few counts of this clone. The rearrangement links TRBV29-1 to TRBJ2-3, with 14 bases identical to TRBD2. CDR3 length: 14 residues. V lost 4 bases to trimming and J lost 4 bases; unmatched junction nucleotides: 1. Germline values: CDR1 SQVTM, CDR2 ANQGSEA. CDR3 bases: TGCAGCGTTGCGGGACTAGCGGGAGCAGATACGCAGTATTTT. Its protein is CSVAGLAGADTQYF.

V and J are TRBV6-6 and TRBJ1-3; D perhaps matches TRBD1 (6 bases). Germline V lookup: CDR1 MNHNY, CDR2 SVGAGI (reference sequence). Trimming removed 0 bases from V and 4 bases from J, with 7 bases in between. This CDR3 is 14 amino acids long. In DNA, the CDR3 is TGTGCCAGCAGTTACTCAGGGGGAGGAAACACCATATATTTT. Translation gives CASSYSGGGNTIYF.